Included here is one TCR beta chain sequence, with context. Its antigen is undetermined. The entry originates in a study of early T cells in non-severe SARS-CoV-2 infection. Study in general: With bulk RNA from unsorted whole blood as input, sequencing yielded unpaired chains. Study-wide results and limits: CD4 and private specificities were missed by VDJdb matching, which favored anti-spike CD8 responses.

Unique molecular identifiers were added to individual cDNA molecules. TCRdb re-called the 5' RACE reads through MiXCR, storing one row per CDR3 protein. The sample yields about 71,000 distinct CDR3 sequences, around an eighth seen once. This material consisted of whole blood, taken at baseline. The TCR comes from an adult who was a healthcare worker with PCR-confirmed SARS-CoV-2 infection or an uninfected control (not recorded which).

This CDR3 reads CASSPPAPRNSPLHF. CDR3 DNA sequence: TGTGCCAGCAGCCCTCCGGCCCCACGGAATTCACCCCTCCACTTT. The chain joins TRBV3-1 to TRBJ1-6, with no clear D. The CDR3 loop spans 15 amino acids. Germline V gene sequence: CDR1 LGHDT, CDR2 YNNKEL (reference sequence). Trimming left V 4 bases short and J 7 bases short, with 14 bases between.